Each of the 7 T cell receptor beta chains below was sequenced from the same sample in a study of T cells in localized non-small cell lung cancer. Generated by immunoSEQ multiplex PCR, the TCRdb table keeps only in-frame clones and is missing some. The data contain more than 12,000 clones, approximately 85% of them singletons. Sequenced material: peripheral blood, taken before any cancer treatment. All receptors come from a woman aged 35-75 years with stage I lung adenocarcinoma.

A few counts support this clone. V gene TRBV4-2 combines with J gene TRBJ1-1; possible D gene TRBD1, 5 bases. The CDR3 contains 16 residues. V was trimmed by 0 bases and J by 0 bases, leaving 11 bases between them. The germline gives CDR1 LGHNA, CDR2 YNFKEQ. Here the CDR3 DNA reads TGTGCCAGCAGCCAAGATCCGGGGGGTATGAACACTGAAGCTTTCTTT. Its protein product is CASSQDPGGMNTEAFF.

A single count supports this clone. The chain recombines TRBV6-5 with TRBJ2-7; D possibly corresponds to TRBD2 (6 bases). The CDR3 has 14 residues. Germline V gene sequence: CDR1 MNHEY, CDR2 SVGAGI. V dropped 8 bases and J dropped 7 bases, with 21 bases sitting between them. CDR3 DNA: TGTGCCAGCTACCGATCGAGCGGGTTGGGGGAGCAGTACTTC. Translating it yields CASYRSSGLGEQYF.

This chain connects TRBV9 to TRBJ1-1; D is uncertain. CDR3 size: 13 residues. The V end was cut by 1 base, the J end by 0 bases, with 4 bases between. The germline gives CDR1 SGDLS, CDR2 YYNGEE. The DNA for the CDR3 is TGTGCCAGCAGCGTATCAGTGAACACTGAAGCTTTCTTT. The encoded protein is CASSVSVNTEAFF.

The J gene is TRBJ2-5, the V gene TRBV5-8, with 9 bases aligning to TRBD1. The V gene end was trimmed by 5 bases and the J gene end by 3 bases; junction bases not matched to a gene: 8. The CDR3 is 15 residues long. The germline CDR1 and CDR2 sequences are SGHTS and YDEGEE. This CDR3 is CASREGTGREETQYF. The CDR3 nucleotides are TGTGCCAGCAGAGAGGGGACAGGGAGAGAAGAGACCCAGTACTTC. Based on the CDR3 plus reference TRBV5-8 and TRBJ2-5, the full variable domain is EAGVTQSPTHLIKTRGQQATLRCSPISGHTSVYWYQQALGLGLQFLLWYDEGEERNRGNFPPRFSGRQFPNYSSELNVNALELEDSALYLCASREGTGREETQYFGPGTRLLVL.

The CDR3 protein is CASSPRGGVGYGYTF. CDR3 bases: TGTGCCAGCAGCCCGAGGGGGGGCGTAGGCTATGGCTACACCTTC. J is TRBJ1-2 and V is TRBV7-3; possibly TRBD1 for D (6 bases). From germline, CDR1 is SGHTA and CDR2 FQGTGA. The CDR3 is made up of 15 amino acids. The V gene lost 5 bases and the J gene lost 4 bases, with 17 bases spanning the gap.

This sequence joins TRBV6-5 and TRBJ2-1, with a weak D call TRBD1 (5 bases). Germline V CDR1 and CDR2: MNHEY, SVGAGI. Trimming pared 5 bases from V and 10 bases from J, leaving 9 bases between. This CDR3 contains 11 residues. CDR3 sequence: CASSEGVEQFF. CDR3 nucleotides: TGTGCCAGCAGTGAAGGGGTGGAGCAGTTCTTC.

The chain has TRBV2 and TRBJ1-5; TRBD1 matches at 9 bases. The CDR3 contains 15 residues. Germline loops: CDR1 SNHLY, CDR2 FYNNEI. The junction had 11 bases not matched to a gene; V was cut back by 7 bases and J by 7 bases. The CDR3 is CASTPGQGGEQPQHF. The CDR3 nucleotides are TGTGCCAGCACCCCGGGACAGGGTGGGGAGCAGCCCCAGCATTTT.